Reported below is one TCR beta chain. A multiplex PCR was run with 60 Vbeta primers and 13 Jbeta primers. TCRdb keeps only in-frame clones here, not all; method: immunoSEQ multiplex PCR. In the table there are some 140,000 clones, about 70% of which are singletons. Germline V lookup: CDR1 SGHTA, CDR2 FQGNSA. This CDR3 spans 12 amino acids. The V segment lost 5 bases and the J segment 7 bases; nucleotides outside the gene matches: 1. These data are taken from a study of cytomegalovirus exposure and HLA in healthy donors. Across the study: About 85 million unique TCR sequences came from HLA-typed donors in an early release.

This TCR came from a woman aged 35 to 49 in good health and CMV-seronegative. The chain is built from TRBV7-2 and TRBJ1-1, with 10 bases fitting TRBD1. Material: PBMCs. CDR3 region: CASSRTGGEAFF. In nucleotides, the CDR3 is TGTGCCAGCAGCCGGACAGGGGGTGAAGCTTTCTTT.